This T cell receptor beta chain was sequenced for a study of shared clonotypes between healthy human individuals. Clones were sequenced by immunoSEQ multiplex PCR, and TCRdb holds only the in-frame ones, with some missing. The profile shows a few million clones, over 90% of them singletons. Trimming took 4 bases from V and 0 from J, leaving 10 bases between them. The germline V gene has CDR1 SEHNR and CDR2 FQNEAQ (reference sequence). The CDR3 is 15 amino acids. Input material: naive CD4+ T cells from PBMCs. Subset in this sample: CD45RA+ positively selected. This receptor was taken from a man aged 18 to 29 in good health. Some clones in this sample may be carry-over from other donors' samples. V usage is TRBV7-9 and J usage is TRBJ1-3; D is perhaps TRBD1 (5 bases). CDR3 sequence: CASSSVGGSGNTIYF. The CDR3, as DNA: TGTGCCAGCAGCTCAGTTGGGGGCTCTGGAAACACCATATATTTT.